This entry lists 8 T cell receptor beta chains sequenced from one sample in a study of blood T cell repertoires in COVID-19. Libraries were prepared by immunoSEQ multiplex PCR; TCRdb keeps only in-frame clonotypes and omits some of them. Of approximately 260,000 clones listed, roughly 89% are singletons. Specimen: peripheral blood. The receptors derive from a woman aged 60-75 years with COVID-19, enrolled during active disease.

V gene TRBV4-3 combines with J gene TRBJ1-2; TRBD1 is a possible D gene (5 bases). The length of the CDR3 is 15 residues. Per germline, CDR1 LGHNA and CDR2 YSLEER. V was trimmed by 0 bases and J by 5 bases, leaving 13 bases between them. DNA of the CDR3: TGCGCCAGCAGCCAAGAACAGGCCATACTGTATGGCTACACCTTC. Translating it yields CASSQEQAILYGYTF.

The chain uses TRBV19 and TRBJ1-1; D might be TRBD1 (5 bases). The CDR3 sequence is 14 residues long. Germline V lookup: CDR1 LNHDA, CDR2 SQIVND (reference sequence). The V end lost 10 bases, the J end lost 7 bases, and 22 bases lay between the germline ends. CDR3 DNA: TGTGCCACTACGGTGGGGGGTGGATTCGGTGAAGCTTTCTTT. Translated: CATTVGGGFGEAFF.

In its sample, this clone was seen once. This chain links TRBV7-8 with TRBJ1-1; D call uncertain. Germline V CDR1 and CDR2: SGHVS, FQNEAQ. This CDR3 has 18 residues. The V end was cut by 0 bases, the J end by 5 bases, with 22 bases between. CDR3 sequence: CASSLARTVAGGETEAFF. The CDR3 coding sequence is TGTGCCAGCAGCTTAGCAAGAACCGTAGCCGGTGGAGAAACTGAAGCTTTCTTT.

This chain links TRBV11-2 with TRBJ2-1; D possibly corresponds to TRBD2 (5 bases). The CDR3 has 16 residues. V was shortened by 4 bases and J by 7 bases, with 20 bases between the two germline ends. CDR1 and CDR2 from the germline V gene are SGHAT and FQNNGV. CDR3 protein: CASSSYRGQSVNEQFF. The CDR3 DNA reads TGTGCCAGCAGCTCGTATCGAGGGCAATCCGTTAATGAGCAGTTCTTC.

About this clone: The sample carries other DNA sequences with the same CDR3. The chain links TRBV18 to TRBJ1-2; 11 nucleotides align to TRBD1. Trimming removed 3 bases from V and 4 bases from J; junction bases left unmatched: 1. Germline V gene lookup returns CDR1 KGHSH and CDR2 LQKENI. The CDR3 covers 14 residues. CDR3: CASSPGTGGYGYTF. DNA of the CDR3: TGTGCCAGCTCACCGGGGACAGGGGGCTATGGCTACACCTTC. Based on the CDR3 plus reference TRBV18 and TRBJ1-2, the full variable domain is NAGVMQNPRHLVRRRGQEARLRCSPMKGHSHVYWYRQLPEEGLKFMVYLQKENIIDESGMPKERFSAEFPKEGPSILRIQQVVRGDSAAYFCASSPGTGGYGYTFGSGTRLTVV.

The gene calls are TRBV2 and TRBJ2-3, with 12 positions matching TRBD2. This CDR3 contains 15 residues. The ends lost 3 bases at V and 7 bases at J; junction bases unmatched: 5. CDR1 and CDR2 from the germline V gene are SNHLY and FYNNEI. The CDR3 is CASSELAGGLNTQYF. CDR3 nucleotide sequence: TGTGCCAGCAGTGAGCTAGCGGGGGGGTTAAATACGCAGTATTTT.

The V and J genes are TRBV9 and TRBJ1-2; D is unresolved. Trimming shortened V by 4 bases and J by 0 bases, and 13 bases separated the two germline ends. Germline V gives CDR1 SGDLS, CDR2 YYNGEE. The CDR3 extends over 15 amino acids. The CDR3 sequence: CASSPSPTTNYGYTF. The DNA for the CDR3 is TGTGCCAGCAGCCCCTCCCCAACTACTAACTATGGCTACACCTTC.

Points on this clone: Other DNA sequences within the sample encode an identical CDR3. This chain uses TRBV3-1 (or the pseudogene TRBV3-2) with TRBJ1-1, with unresolved D. The CDR3 is made up of 14 amino acids. Trimming shortened V by 1 base and J by 2 bases, and 8 bases separated the two germline ends. Per germline, CDR1 LGHDT and CDR2 YNNKEL (reference sequence). Here the CDR3 reads CASSQARANTEAFF. The DNA for the CDR3 is TGTGCCAGCAGCCAAGCGAGGGCCAACACTGAAGCTTTCTTT.